The rows below give T cell receptor beta chains drawn from one sample of a study of blood T cell repertoires in COVID-19. Produced via immunoSEQ multiplex PCR; TCRdb's table is partial and in-frame only. The data show fewer than 350,000 clones, with approximately 92% seen just once and about 7% held by the top ten. Sequenced material: peripheral blood. These receptors came from a woman aged 25 to 45 with COVID-19, enrolled during active disease. Each CDR3 is given with its conserved first and last residue. D genes are given only for firm matches. Not all rows give a size; the values are once, few, many and, for expanded clones, a class.

.	TRBJ2-1	TRBV25-1	TRBD2	TGTGCCAGCAGTGAAAGGGGAGGGCCCTACAATGAGCAGTTCTTC	CASSERGGPYNEQFF
.	TRBJ2-3	TRBV3-1/TRBV3-2	TRBD2	TGTGCCAGCAGCCTGGGACTAGCGGAGGAGGCCCCCCCCGGAGATACGCAGTATTTT	CASSLGLAEEAPPGDTQYF
once	TRBJ1-2	TRBV7-2	TRBD1	TGTGCCAGCAGCTCGTCACAGGGGGTTGGCGGCTACACCTTC	CASSSSQGVGGYTF
.	TRBJ1-1	TRBV18	TRBD1	TGTGCCAGCTCACCCGGGACAGGGGGTAGGACTGAAGCTTTCTTT	CASSPGTGGRTEAFF
few	TRBJ1-3	TRBV5-1	.	TGCGCCAGCAGCTTGGGGCAGACTGGAAACACCATATATTTT	CASSLGQTGNTIYF
.	TRBJ1-1	TRBV6-5	TRBD1	TGTGCCAGCAGTTACTCTCGGACAGGGGTGTCTGAAGCTTTCTTT	CASSYSRTGVSEAFF
.	TRBJ1-4	TRBV30	TRBD1	TGTGCCTGGAGCATACAGGGGGGGGGTGAAAAACTGTTTTTT	CAWSIQGGGEKLFF
.	TRBJ1-5	TRBV10-3	.	TGTGCCATCAGTGAGTCGACGCGGGGAGGGCATCAGCCCCAGCATTTT	CAISESTRGGHQPQHF
.	TRBJ1-1	TRBV5-4	.	TGTGCCAGCAGCTTGGTTCAGGGTCGACGCACTGAAGCTTTCTTT	CASSLVQGRRTEAFF
.	TRBJ2-1	TRBV11-3	TRBD2	TGTGCCAGCAGCTTAGTTCTAGCGGGAGGGGACAATGAGCAGTTCTTC	CASSLVLAGGDNEQFF
.	TRBJ2-2	TRBV5-6	TRBD2	TGTGCCAGCAGCTTCGTTCGGCTAGCGGGAGGGACCGGGGAGCTGTTTTTT	CASSFVRLAGGTGELFF
.	TRBJ2-1	TRBV24-1	.	TGTGCCACCAGTGCCCCAACCGGGTCAGTGGTTCACAATGAGCAGTTCTTC	CATSAPTGSVVHNEQFF
once	TRBJ2-5	TRBV5-1	TRBD1	TGCGCCAGCAGCCCAACAGGGGGCCCCATGACCCAGTACTTC	CASSPTGGPMTQYF
.	TRBJ1-2	TRBV7-2	.	TGTGCCAGCAGCATCCTGGGGGGGAGGGGCTATGGCTACACCTTC	CASSILGGRGYGYTF
.	TRBJ1-5	TRBV28	.	TGTGCCAGCAGTTTCCACAGGGCTAGCGGTCAGCCCCAGCATTTT	CASSFHRASGQPQHF
.	TRBJ2-1	TRBV11-1	.	TGTGCCAGCAGCTTATACGGGACTTCGCGGTACAATGAGCAGTTCTTC	CASSLYGTSRYNEQFF
.	TRBJ1-2	TRBV29-1	TRBD1	TGCAGCGTTGGGACAGGAGCTAACTATGGCTACACCTTC	CSVGTGANYGYTF
.	TRBJ2-2	TRBV30	.	TGTGCCTGGAGTCGTTGGCCCAGCACCGGGGAGCTGTTTTTT	CAWSRWPSTGELFF
.	TRBJ1-2	TRBV29-1	.	TGCAGCGCCCCCGGCGGGATCGAGGGGCACTATGGCTACACCTTC	CSAPGGIEGHYGYTF
.	TRBJ2-2	TRBV7-3	.	TGTGCCAGCAGCTCCTCCGGAGATGGCACCGGGGAGCTGTTTTTT	CASSSSGDGTGELFF
.	TRBJ2-7	TRBV19	TRBD2	TGTGCCAGTAGTCCCTCCTCGGGAGGACCCTACGAGCAGTACTTC	CASSPSSGGPYEQYF
.	TRBJ2-5	TRBV5-4	TRBD1	TGTGCCAGCAGCAAGGGTGGACAGGGCCGTCAAGAGACCCAGTACTTC	CASSKGGQGRQETQYF
.	TRBJ1-1	TRBV5-5	.	TGTGCCAGCAGCTTGGCGTGGCGGGGGGGAAACACTGAAGCTTTCTTT	CASSLAWRGGNTEAFF
.	TRBJ1-1	TRBV12-2	.	TGTGCAAGTCGCTTAGGGACAGGGGGAAACACTGAAGCTTTCTTT	CASRLGTGGNTEAFF
.	TRBJ2-6	TRBV5-6	.	TGTGCCAGCAGCTTGCAGGGGGGAGGCTTCCTCTCTGGGGCCAACGTCCTGACTTTC	CASSLQGGGFLSGANVLTF
.	TRBJ1-1	TRBV11-2	.	TGTGCCAGCAGCTTAGCTCTGGGGCGCGAAAGTGAAGCTTTCTTT	CASSLALGRESEAFF
.	TRBJ2-2	TRBV2	.	TGTGCCAGCAGGGCCGGGACACAGAACACCGGGGAGCTGTTTTTT	CASRAGTQNTGELFF
.	TRBJ1-1	TRBV18	TRBD1	TGTGCCAGCTCACCATTAGGGACAGTCGGTGAAGCTTTCTTT	CASSPLGTVGEAFF
many	TRBJ1-5	TRBV18	TRBD1	TGTGCCAGCTCACTACAGGGGGATCAGCCCCAGCATTTT	CASSLQGDQPQHF
.	TRBJ2-3	TRBV7-3	TRBD2	TGTGCCAGCAGCTTAGGACTAGCGGGCTACTCTGATACGCAGTATTTT	CASSLGLAGYSDTQYF
.	TRBJ2-7	TRBV29-1	TRBD2	TGCAGCGTTAGCGGGACCCCCTACGAGCAGTACTTC	CSVSGTPYEQYF
.	TRBJ2-7	TRBV19	TRBD2	TGTGCCAGTAGCCACCACGGGACTAGCTCCTACGAGCAGTACTTC	CASSHHGTSSYEQYF
.	TRBJ2-7	TRBV28	.	TGTGCCAGCAGTTTAACAGCCCCTGGCGAGCAGTACTTC	CASSLTAPGEQYF
.	TRBJ2-2	TRBV9	.	TGTGCCAGCAGCGTAAGAAGTCAGGGGAGGAACACCGGGGAGCTGTTTTTT	CASSVRSQGRNTGELFF
.	TRBJ2-2	TRBV10-3	.	TGTGCCATCAGTCCCGGGACCGGGGAGCTGTTTTTT	CAISPGTGELFF
.	TRBJ2-3	TRBV19	TRBD1	TGTGCCAGTAGTAGGACAGGGGTTTTGCAAGATACGCAGTATTTT	CASSRTGVLQDTQYF
.	TRBJ2-1	TRBV14	TRBD2	TGTGCCAGCAGCCACTTTAGCGGGTACGACAATGAGCAGTTCTTC	CASSHFSGYDNEQFF
.	TRBJ2-1	TRBV7-9	.	TGTGCCAGCACCCCGACTAGAGCCTACAATGAGCAGTTCTTC	CASTPTRAYNEQFF
.	TRBJ2-1	TRBV11-3	.	TGTGCCAGCAGCTTATCGGGGAGCCCCTACAATGAGCAGTTCTTC	CASSLSGSPYNEQFF
.	TRBJ1-1	TRBV5-6	.	TGTGCCAGCAGCTTGGGTATGGCGAACACTGAAGCTTTCTTT	CASSLGMANTEAFF
.	TRBJ2-5	TRBV25-1	TRBD1	TGTGCCAGCAGTGCTTGGGAGACAGGGAAGGGAGAGACCCAGTACTTC	CASSAWETGKGETQYF
.	TRBJ2-7	TRBV5-1	TRBD2	TGCGCCAGCAGCCGGACTAGCGGCCTCTCCTACGAGCAGTACTTC	CASSRTSGLSYEQYF
.	TRBJ2-7	TRBV10-3	TRBD2	TGTGCCATCAGTGAGTACGGGCGGGAGTTCGCCGAGCAGTACTTC	CAISEYGREFAEQYF
.	TRBJ2-1	TRBV15	.	TGTGCCACCAGGTCCGGCCCTGCCTATAGGGACAAGAACAATGAGCAGTTCTTC	CATRSGPAYRDKNNEQFF
few	TRBJ1-6	TRBV28	.	TGTGCCAGCAGAACGCAGGCAGACAATTCACCCCTCCACTTT	CASRTQADNSPLHF
.	TRBJ2-2	TRBV6-5	.	TGTGCCAGCAGCACAGGATCACAGGGTTCCGGGGAGCTGTTTTTT	CASSTGSQGSGELFF
.	TRBJ2-5	TRBV15	.	TGTGCCACCAGCGGCACTACAGGGAGAGGTAGTGAGACCCAGTACTTC	CATSGTTGRGSETQYF
.	TRBJ1-6	TRBV19	.	TGTGCCAGTAGTATACGAGGCGCACCAAACAATTCACCCCTCCACTTT	CASSIRGAPNNSPLHF
.	TRBJ1-2	TRBV5-6	TRBD1	TGTGCCAGCAGCTTCGGTGACAGGGGCATCTATGGCTACACCTTC	CASSFGDRGIYGYTF
.	TRBJ2-5	TRBV3-1/TRBV3-2	.	TGTGCCAGCAGCAAAACGGCTGGGGGGAAAGAGACCCAGTACTTC	CASSKTAGGKETQYF